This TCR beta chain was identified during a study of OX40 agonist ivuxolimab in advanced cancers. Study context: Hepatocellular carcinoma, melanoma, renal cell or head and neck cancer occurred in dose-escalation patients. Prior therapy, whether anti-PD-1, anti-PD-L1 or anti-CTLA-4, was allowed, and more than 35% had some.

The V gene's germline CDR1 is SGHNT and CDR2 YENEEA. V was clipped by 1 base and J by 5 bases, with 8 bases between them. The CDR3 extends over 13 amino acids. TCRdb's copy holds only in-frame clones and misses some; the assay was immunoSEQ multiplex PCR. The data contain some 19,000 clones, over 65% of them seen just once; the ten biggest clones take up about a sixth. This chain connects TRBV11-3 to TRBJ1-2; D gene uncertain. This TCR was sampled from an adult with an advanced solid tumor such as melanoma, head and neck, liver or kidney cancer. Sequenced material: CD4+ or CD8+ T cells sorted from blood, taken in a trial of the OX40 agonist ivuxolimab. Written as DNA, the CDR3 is TGTGCCAGCAGCTTAGGAGGTCAATATGGCTACACCTTC. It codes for CASSLGGQYGYTF.